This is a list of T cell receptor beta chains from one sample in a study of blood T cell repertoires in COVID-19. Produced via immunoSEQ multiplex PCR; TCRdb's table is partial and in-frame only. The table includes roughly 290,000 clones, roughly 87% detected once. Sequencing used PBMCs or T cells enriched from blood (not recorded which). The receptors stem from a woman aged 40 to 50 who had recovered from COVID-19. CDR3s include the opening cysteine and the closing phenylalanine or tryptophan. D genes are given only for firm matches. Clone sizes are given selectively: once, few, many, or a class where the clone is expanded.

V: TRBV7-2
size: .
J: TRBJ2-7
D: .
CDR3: CASSPLIREEQYF
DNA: TGTGCCAGCAGCCCACTAATTCGGGAGGAGCAGTACTTC

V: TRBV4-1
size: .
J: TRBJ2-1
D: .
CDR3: CASSQDLAAYNEQFF
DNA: TGCGCCAGCAGCCAAGATTTAGCAGCTTACAATGAGCAGTTCTTC

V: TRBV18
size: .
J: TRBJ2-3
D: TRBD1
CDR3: CASSPRQGGTDTQYF
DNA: TGTGCCAGCTCACCCCGACAGGGCGGAACAGATACGCAGTATTTT

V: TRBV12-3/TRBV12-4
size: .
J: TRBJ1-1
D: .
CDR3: CASSDGQWTEAFF
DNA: TGTGCCAGCAGTGATGGACAGTGGACTGAAGCTTTCTTT

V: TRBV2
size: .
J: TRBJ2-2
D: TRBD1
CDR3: CASGEVGTANTGELFF
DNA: TGTGCCAGCGGGGAAGTGGGGACAGCGAACACCGGGGAGCTGTTTTTT

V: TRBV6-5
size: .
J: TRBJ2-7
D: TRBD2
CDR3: CASRRLAGTYEQYF
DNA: TGTGCCAGCAGAAGACTAGCGGGCACCTACGAGCAGTACTTC

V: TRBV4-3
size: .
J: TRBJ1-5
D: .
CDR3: CASSQDRGNQPQHF
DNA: TGCGCCAGCAGCCAAGACAGGGGAAATCAGCCCCAGCATTTT

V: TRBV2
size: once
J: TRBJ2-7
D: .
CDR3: CASSVGGYEQYF
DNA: TGTGCCAGCAGTGTTGGGGGGTACGAGCAGTACTTC

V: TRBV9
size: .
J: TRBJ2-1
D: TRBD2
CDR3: CASSVDLAGYNEQFF
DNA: TGTGCCAGCAGCGTAGATCTAGCGGGGTACAATGAGCAGTTCTTC

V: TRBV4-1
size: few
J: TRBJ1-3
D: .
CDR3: CASSSETGRSTGLAIYF
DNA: TGCGCCAGCAGCTCAGAGACAGGCCGAAGTACCGGTTTGGCCATATATTTT

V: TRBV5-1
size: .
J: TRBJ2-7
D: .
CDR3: CASSRVGGTRDEQYF
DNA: TGCGCCAGCAGCCGAGTCGGGGGAACGAGGGACGAGCAGTACTTC

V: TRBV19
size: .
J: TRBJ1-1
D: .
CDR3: CASTREGGQAFF
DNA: TGTGCCAGTACCAGAGAGGGGGGGCAAGCTTTCTTT

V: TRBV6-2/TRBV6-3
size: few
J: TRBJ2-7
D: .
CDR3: CASSYGTGVQYEQYF
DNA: TGTGCCAGCAGTTACGGGACTGGGGTGCAATACGAGCAGTACTTC

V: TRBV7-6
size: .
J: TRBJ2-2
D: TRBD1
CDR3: CASSRTGSATGELFF
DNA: TGTGCCAGCAGCAGGACAGGGTCCGCCACCGGGGAGCTGTTTTTT

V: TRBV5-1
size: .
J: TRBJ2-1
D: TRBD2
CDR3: CASSLEAGVSYNEQFF
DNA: TGCGCCAGCAGCTTGGAGGCGGGAGTCTCCTACAATGAGCAGTTCTTC

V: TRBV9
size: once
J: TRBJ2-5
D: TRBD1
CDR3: CASNNRGRTGLTVETQYF
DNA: TGTGCCAGCAACAATAGGGGGAGGACAGGGTTAACCGTGGAGACCCAGTACTTC

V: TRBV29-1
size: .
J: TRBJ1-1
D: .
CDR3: CSVDGGGGGTEAFF
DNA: TGCAGCGTTGATGGCGGTGGAGGAGGCACTGAAGCTTTCTTT

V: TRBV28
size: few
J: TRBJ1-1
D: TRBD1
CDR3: CASSALGQGTPVLAFF
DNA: TGTGCCAGCAGTGCACTGGGACAGGGGACCCCGGTTCTAGCTTTCTTT

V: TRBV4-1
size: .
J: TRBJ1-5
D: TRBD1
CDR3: CASSQGTGWSSNQPQHF
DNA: TGCGCCAGCAGCCAAGGGACAGGGTGGAGTAGCAATCAGCCCCAGCATTTT

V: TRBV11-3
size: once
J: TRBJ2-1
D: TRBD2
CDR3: CASSLGAGGRFFSGNEQFF
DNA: TGTGCCAGCAGCTTAGGTGCGGGAGGCCGATTCTTTTCTGGCAATGAGCAGTTCTTC

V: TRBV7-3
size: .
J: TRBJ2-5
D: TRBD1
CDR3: CASSLSSGGGETQYF
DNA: TGTGCCAGCAGCTTAAGTTCAGGGGGCGGAGAGACCCAGTACTTC

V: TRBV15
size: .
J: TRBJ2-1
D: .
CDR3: CATSGGTYNEQFF
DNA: TGTGCCACCAGCGGGGGGACCTACAATGAGCAGTTCTTC

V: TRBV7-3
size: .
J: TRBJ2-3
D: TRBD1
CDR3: CASSLGTGADTQYF
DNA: TGTGCCAGCAGCTTGGGGACAGGGGCAGATACGCAGTATTTT

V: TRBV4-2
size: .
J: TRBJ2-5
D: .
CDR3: CASSQDESWFRGTQYF
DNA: TGTGCCAGCAGCCAAGATGAGAGTTGGTTCAGGGGGACCCAGTACTTC

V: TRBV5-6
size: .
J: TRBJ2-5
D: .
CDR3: CASSPRVQETQYF
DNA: TGTGCCAGCAGCCCGAGGGTCCAAGAGACCCAGTACTTC

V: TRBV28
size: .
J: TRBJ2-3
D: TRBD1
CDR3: CASSSPGQGADTQYF
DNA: TGTGCCAGCAGCAGTCCGGGACAGGGGGCCGATACGCAGTATTTT

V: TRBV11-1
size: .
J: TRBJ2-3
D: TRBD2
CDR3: CASSTILAGGTDTQYF
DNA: TGTGCCAGCAGCACCATCCTAGCGGGAGGGACAGATACGCAGTATTTT

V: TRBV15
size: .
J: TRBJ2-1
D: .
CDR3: CATSRGGLGSGSYNEQFF
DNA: TGTGCCACCAGCAGAGGAGGTTTGGGTAGCGGTTCCTACAATGAGCAGTTCTTC

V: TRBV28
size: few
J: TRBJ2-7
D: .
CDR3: CASSLREQYF
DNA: TGTGCCAGCAGTTTGCGGGAGCAGTACTTC

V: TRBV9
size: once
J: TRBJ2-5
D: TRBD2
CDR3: CASSATSVRETQYF
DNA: TGTGCCAGCAGCGCCACTAGCGTACGAGAGACCCAGTACTTC